Listed below are T cell receptor beta chains from one sample, sequenced in a study of shared clonotypes between healthy human individuals. Assay: immunoSEQ multiplex PCR; the TCRdb copy retains only in-frame clones and omits some. This table has about 2 million clones, just under 95% appearing once. Sequencing was done on a sample of naive CD8+ T cells sorted from blood. The receptors shown here come from a young man in good health. CDR3s include the opening cysteine and the closing phenylalanine or tryptophan. The order of the fields is clone size, J gene, D gene, V gene, CDR3 DNA, CDR3 protein. D genes are given only for firm matches. Size is omitted from some rows. Given values are once, few, many or a class for expanded clones.

- TRBJ2-1 TRBD2 TRBV11-2 TGTGCCAGCAGCTTAGTGGCGGGGGGCACGAACAATGAGCAGTTCTTC CASSLVAGGTNNEQFF
once TRBJ2-1 - TRBV7-6 TGTGCCAGCAGCCTCGTTGCGGGCTCCTACAATGAGCAGTTCTTC CASSLVAGSYNEQFF
- TRBJ2-7 - TRBV28 TGTGCCAGCAGGGGGCAAGGCCCCTACGAGCAGTACTTC CASRGQGPYEQYF
- TRBJ1-6 TRBD1 TRBV25-1 TGTGCCAGCAGGGCCGGGACAGGGGCTTCACCCCTCCACTTT CASRAGTGASPLHF
- TRBJ1-6 - TRBV4-1 TGCGCCAGCAGCCAAGAATCAACGGGATCACCCCTCCACTTT CASSQESTGSPLHF
once TRBJ2-1 - TRBV2 TGTGCCAGCAGTGAAGCGGCGCGTGAGCAGTTCTTC CASSEAAREQFF
- TRBJ1-2 - TRBV29-1 TGCAGCGTTGAAGATCAAGGAGGGGGAAACTATGGCTACACCTTC CSVEDQGGGNYGYTF
once TRBJ2-7 - TRBV28 TGTGCCAGCAGGTCTGTACAACTTAACCCCTACGAGCAGTACTTC CASRSVQLNPYEQYF
- TRBJ1-2 - TRBV28 TGTGCCAGCAGTCCCCCCCGGAGGGAGGACAATTTGGGTGGCTACACCTTC CASSPPRREDNLGGYTF
once TRBJ2-7 TRBD1 TRBV4-1 TGCGCCAGCAGCCAAGAAAGACAGGGTTCCTACGAGCAGTACTTC CASSQERQGSYEQYF
- TRBJ2-7 - TRBV6-1 TGTGCCAGCGCTCCTGGGATTACCTACGAGCAGTACTTC CASAPGITYEQYF
- TRBJ2-7 TRBD2 TRBV9 TGTGCCAGCAGCGTGACCGGGACTAGCTACTACGAGCAGTACTTC CASSVTGTSYYEQYF
- TRBJ2-3 - TRBV6-1 TGTGCCAGCAGTGAAGGACTAGAGGGTTTAAGGGATACGCAGTATTTT CASSEGLEGLRDTQYF
- TRBJ2-7 - TRBV11-2 TGTGCCAGCAGCTTAGGGGTGTGGGAGCAGTACTTC CASSLGVWEQYF
- TRBJ1-2 - TRBV6-1 TGTGCCAGCAGTGGAGGCGGTCCGCTGGGCACCTTC CASSGGGPLGTF
- TRBJ2-1 - TRBV29-1 TGCAGCGTTGCAGGCGGGAAATACAATGAGCAGTTCTTC CSVAGGKYNEQFF
- TRBJ1-3 - TRBV28 TGTGCCAGCACCGAGGCGGGCTCTGGAAACACCATATATTTT CASTEAGSGNTIYF
once TRBJ1-4 TRBD1 TRBV4-3 TGCGCCAGCAGCCGATTGACAGGGGGTGGGGGGACTAATGAAAAACTGTTTTTT CASSRLTGGGGTNEKLFF
- TRBJ1-6 - TRBV6-5 TGTGCCAGCAGTTCCCGGGGCTCAAATTCACCCCTCCACTTT CASSSRGSNSPLHF
- TRBJ1-1 - TRBV27 TGTGCCAGCAGTACGTTAGTCTACACTGAAGCTTTCTTT CASSTLVYTEAFF
- TRBJ2-3 TRBD2 TRBV2 TGTGCCAGCAGAACTAGCGGGGGATATATAGATACGCAGTATTTT CASRTSGGYIDTQYF
- TRBJ2-3 - TRBV27 TGTGCCAGCAGTTTATTGGGGGGGCTGGGCACAGATACGCAGTATTTT CASSLLGGLGTDTQYF
- TRBJ1-1 TRBD1 TRBV4-1 TGCGCCAGCAGCCAAGTGGGACAGGGGGCCTGGGAAGCTTTCTTT CASSQVGQGAWEAFF
- TRBJ1-6 - TRBV5-6 TGTGCCAGCACGAGGGGGGACGATTCACCCCTCCACTTT CASTRGDDSPLHF
- TRBJ2-3 - TRBV5-4 TGTGCCAGCAGCTTGTTCAGCGGGCCCACAGATACGCAGTATTTT CASSLFSGPTDTQYF
- TRBJ2-5 - TRBV6-1 TGTGCCAGCAGTGAGGGGCCAGGGATGGGAGAGACCCAGTACTTC CASSEGPGMGETQYF
- TRBJ2-3 - TRBV7-9 TGTGCCAGCAGCTTAACCCCAGGGCAAGACACAGATACGCAGTATTTT CASSLTPGQDTDTQYF
- TRBJ2-7 - TRBV5-1 TGCGCCAGCAGCCTGGAGGAGGGTTTGCACGAGCAGTACTTC CASSLEEGLHEQYF
once TRBJ2-1 TRBD2 TRBV27 TGTGCCAGCAGTATAGCGGGAGGGCTAAATGAGCAGTTCTTC CASSIAGGLNEQFF
- TRBJ2-7 - TRBV10-2 TGCGCCAGCAGTGAGTCTTCAGGGAATGACGAGCAGTACTTC CASSESSGNDEQYF
once TRBJ2-7 - TRBV5-4 TGTGCCAGCAGCCCCGACAGCTACGAGCAGTACTTC CASSPDSYEQYF
- TRBJ2-2 - TRBV10-2 TGCGCCAGCAGTGAGTCGGGCAGGGATCGGAGCGTGGAGCTGTTTTTT CASSESGRDRSVELFF
- TRBJ2-7 - TRBV7-9 TGTGCCAGCCTCCCGGGGGAGGCCCCCTACGAGCAGTACTTC CASLPGEAPYEQYF
- TRBJ2-5 - TRBV30 TGTGCCTGGAGTGGATTCGCTAGCGAAGAGACCCAGTACTTC CAWSGFASEETQYF
once TRBJ2-1 - TRBV7-9 TGTGCCAGCAGCTTACCCCCCTGGGTAGACTACAATGAGCAGTTCTTC CASSLPPWVDYNEQFF
few TRBJ2-7 - TRBV11-2 TGTGCCAGCAGCTTAGGCCTAGAGCAGTACTTC CASSLGLEQYF
- TRBJ2-1 - TRBV29-1 TGCAGCGTTGCCGGGGTTGAGCAGTTCTTC CSVAGVEQFF
few TRBJ2-7 - TRBV7-2 TGTGCCAGCAGCTTAGCTCGGGTGTACGAGCAGTACTTC CASSLARVYEQYF
- TRBJ2-3 TRBD2 TRBV9 TGTGCCAGCAGCATTAGCGGGGGGGCAGGGGATACGCAGTATTTT CASSISGGAGDTQYF
- TRBJ2-7 TRBD2 TRBV5-8 TGTGCCAGCAGCTTCGGCGTTAGCGGGACCTACGAGCAGTACTTC CASSFGVSGTYEQYF
once TRBJ1-1 - TRBV6-1 TGTGCCAGCAGTGAAGTGGGAGGGTTCGGCACTGAAGCTTTCTTT CASSEVGGFGTEAFF
- TRBJ2-7 - TRBV7-9 TGTGCCAGCAGCGAACTGGTCGAGCAGTACTTC CASSELVEQYF
- TRBJ1-5 - TRBV7-9 TGTGCCAGCAGCTTTGATCTGGGTACGGGCAATCAGCCCCAGCATTTT CASSFDLGTGNQPQHF
- TRBJ2-1 TRBD2 TRBV9 TGTGCCAGCAGCCCCCGCCCCCCTACTAGCGGGAGTATCCGGAATGAGCAGTTCTTC CASSPRPPTSGSIRNEQFF
- TRBJ2-7 - TRBV30 TGTGCCTGGAGTGTACTATGGGGGGACGAGCAGTACTTC CAWSVLWGDEQYF
- TRBJ2-5 - TRBV5-8 TGTGCCAGTTGCCAGGGGGGGCTTTTGGAGACCCAGTACTTC CASCQGGLLETQYF
- TRBJ2-7 - TRBV7-9 TGTGCCAGCAGCTTGGACGTGGGGGGTGAGTCCTACGAGCAGTACTTC CASSLDVGGESYEQYF
- TRBJ2-3 - TRBV7-9 TGTGCCAGCAGCTTAGGGTTGGGGACAGATACGCAGTATTTT CASSLGLGTDTQYF
- TRBJ2-6 - TRBV28 TGTGCCAGCAGTTTATTTGACGGGAACTCTGGGGCCAACGTCCTGACTTTC CASSLFDGNSGANVLTF
- TRBJ2-5 TRBD2 TRBV6-5 TGTGCCAGCAGTTTATCCGGGACTACGTCCTGGGAGACCCAGTACTTC CASSLSGTTSWETQYF
- TRBJ1-1 - TRBV15 TGTGCCACCAGCAGTTATATGAACACTGAAGCTTTCTTT CATSSYMNTEAFF
- TRBJ1-1 - TRBV5-4 TGTGCCAGCAGCTTGAGTTTGGCACTGAACACTGAAGCTTTCTTT CASSLSLALNTEAFF
once TRBJ2-1 - TRBV9 TGTGCCAGCAGCGTAGACTCGAGCTCCTACAATGAGCAGTTCTTC CASSVDSSSYNEQFF
- TRBJ2-1 - TRBV19 TGTGCCAGTAGTATAGGCCGGGGCAACTACAATGAGCAGTTCTTC CASSIGRGNYNEQFF